The 26 T cell receptor beta chains in this list originate from one sample, sequenced in a study of early T cells in non-severe SARS-CoV-2 infection. TCRdb fed the 5' RACE reads into MiXCR, producing one record per CDR3 protein. Here the sample spans about 30,000 distinct CDR3 sequences, 5.5% to 6% being singletons. Sequences were obtained from whole blood. Receptors originate from an adult who was a healthcare worker with PCR-confirmed SARS-CoV-2 infection or an uninfected control (not recorded which).

This clonotype was seen many times. V usage is TRBV3-1 and J usage is TRBJ2-7; no reliable D call. This CDR3 comprises 13 residues. V lost 3 bases to trimming and J lost 4 bases, with 10 bases between them. Germline V gene data show CDR1 as LGHDT and CDR2 as YNNKEL (reference sequence). The CDR3 protein is CASSQLGPYEQYF. The DNA of the CDR3 is TGTGCCAGCAGCCAGCTCGGGCCGTACGAGCAGTACTTC.

This clonotype has ten or more counts. This chain joins TRBV4-1 and TRBJ2-7; the D gene is possibly TRBD1 (5 bases). The CDR3 covers 15 residues. V lost 1 base and J 4 bases, leaving 14 bases between the germline ends. Germline V gene lookup returns CDR1 MGHRA and CDR2 YSYEKL. Written as DNA, the CDR3 is TGCGCCAGCAGCCAAGGTCTCCAGGGCCTGTACGAGCAGTACTTC. This sequence encodes CASSQGLQGLYEQYF.

This clonotype was seen repeatedly, ten times or more. The chain joins TRBV11-2 to TRBJ2-5; 11 bases line up with TRBD2. The junction had 6 bases not matched to a gene; V was cut back by 7 bases and J by 2 bases. This CDR3 contains 15 residues. Germline V gives CDR1 SGHAT, CDR2 FQNNGV. The CDR3 protein is CASTAIAGGQETQYF. In DNA, the CDR3 is TGTGCCAGCACCGCCATAGCGGGGGGGCAAGAGACCCAGTACTTC.

This clonotype appeared many times. V is TRBV15 and J is TRBJ1-2; D call uncertain. CDR1 is LNHNV and CDR2 is YYDKDF in the germline V gene (reference sequence). V lost 3 bases and J lost 7, with 12 bases in between. The CDR3 contains 13 residues. CDR3 sequence (DNA): TGTGCCACCAGCAGGACCCCGAAAACTGGCTACACCTTC. Its protein is CATSRTPKTGYTF.

This clonotype was counted ten times or more. The CDR3 reads CARQGPPDEQYF. Written as DNA, the CDR3 is TGTGCCAGACAGGGGCCGCCTGACGAGCAGTACTTC. This sequence joins TRBV19 and TRBJ2-7; 7 bases align to TRBD1. V was clipped by 9 bases and J by 5 bases; unmatched bases: 7. The germline V gene has CDR1 LNHDA and CDR2 SQIVND (reference sequence). The CDR3 is made up of 12 amino acids.

This clonotype appeared many times. The CDR3 loop is CASSEGRGDQPQHF. In DNA form, the CDR3 reads TGTGCCAGCAGTGAGGGAAGGGGGGATCAGCCCCAGCATTTT. This rearrangement joins TRBV2 to TRBJ1-5, with a tentative D call TRBD1 (6 bases). The V end was cut by 3 bases, the J end by 5 bases, with 11 bases between. Germline assignment: CDR1 SNHLY and CDR2 FYNNEI. The CDR3 totals 14 residues.

This clonotype was picked up many times. V usage is TRBV7-6 and J usage is TRBJ2-3; no clear D gene. The CDR3 sequence is 15 residues long. CDR1 and CDR2 from the germline V gene are SGHVS and FNYEAQ. V gave up 4 bases and J gave up 4 bases, with 15 bases separating them. The CDR3: CASSSRASPADTQYF. The DNA of the CDR3 is TGTGCCAGCAGCTCCCGGGCCAGCCCCGCAGATACGCAGTATTTT.

A remark on this clonotype: An end of the junction differs from the germline gene, which may be a read error. The chain uses TRBV7-2 and TRBJ1-1; D not certain. The CDR3 spans 16 residues. From germline, CDR1 is SGHTA and CDR2 FQGNSA. For the CDR3, the DNA is TGTGCCAGCAGCTTAGAAAGGTCGTCAATCTCTACACGCACCTTTTTT. This encodes CASSLERSSISTRTFF.

The chain uses TRBV3-1 and TRBJ2-5; the D gene is possibly TRBD1 (5 bases). CDR1 and CDR2 (germline): LGHDT, YNNKEL (reference sequence). The CDR3 contains 13 residues. V dropped 3 bases and J dropped 5 bases, with 10 bases sitting between them. CDR3 nucleotides: TGTGCCAGCAGCCACAGGGTGGTGGAGACCCAGTACTTC. It is translated as CASSHRVVETQYF.

This clonotype was recorded many times. The chain couples TRBV20-1 to TRBJ2-7, with TRBD1 identical over 7 bases. Germline trimming cut 6 bases from V and 2 bases from J; bases unmatched to any gene: 7. Germline V lookup: CDR1 DFQATT, CDR2 SNEGSKA (reference sequence). The CDR3 spans 13 residues. The chain's CDR3 is CSAHPGQPYEQYF. The CDR3 nucleotides read TGCAGTGCCCATCCGGGACAGCCCTACGAGCAGTACTTC.

The chain uses TRBV6-5 and TRBJ1-6; 9 bases are shared with TRBD1. Losses at the gene ends were 0 bases for V and 11 bases for J; bases not matched to a gene: 8. Per germline, CDR1 MNHEY and CDR2 SVGAGI. This CDR3 region has 16 residues. CDR3 residues: CASSYSTGTGSPPLHF. The DNA for the CDR3 is TGTGCCAGCAGTTACTCGACAGGGACAGGGTCGCCACCCCTCCACTTT.

This clonotype was seen many times. V is TRBV28 and J is TRBJ1-1; no firm D call. The CDR3 covers 13 residues. The germline CDR1 and CDR2 sequences are MDHEN and SYDVKM. V was pared by 6 bases and J by 1 base, with 9 bases between. In DNA, the CDR3 is TGTGCCAGCAGGCCCCCGCGGAACACTGAAGCTTTCTTT. The encoded protein is CASRPPRNTEAFF.

This clonotype was detected ten times or more. The chain combines TRBV12-3 or TRBV12-4 with TRBJ2-1; TRBD2 agrees at 9 bases. V lost 1 base and J lost 12; bases outside the gene matches: 10. The CDR3 loop spans 15 amino acids. The CDR3 DNA is TGTGCCAGCAGTTTAGAAAGCGGGGGGCTTTCGGGGCAGTTCTTC. Translation gives CASSLESGGLSGQFF.

This clonotype was counted ten times or more. This chain joins TRBV3-1 and TRBJ1-4; TRBD1 matches at 11 bases. V lost 2 bases and J lost 8; bases outside the gene matches: 7. The CDR3 extends over 16 amino acids. Germline loops: CDR1 LGHDT, CDR2 YNNKEL (reference sequence). The DNA for the CDR3 is TGTGCCAGCAGCCAATCGGGACAGGGGGATGGCGAAAAACTGTTTTTT. This encodes CASSQSGQGDGEKLFF.

This clonotype was counted many times. The J gene is TRBJ2-3, the V gene TRBV20-1; D ambiguous. Trimming shortened V by 6 bases and J by 1 base, and 11 bases separated the two germline ends. CDR1 is DFQATT, CDR2 SNEGSKA, per germline (reference sequence). This CDR3 has 13 amino acids. The DNA of the CDR3 is TGCAGTGCCACAGACCCCCGCACAGATACGCAGTATTTT. As protein: CSATDPRTDTQYF.

Many counts were recorded for this clonotype. The V and J genes are TRBV7-2 and TRBJ2-6; D not certain. The germline V gene encodes CDR1 SGHTA and CDR2 FQGNSA. V dropped 5 bases and J dropped 4 bases, with 9 bases sitting between them. CDR3 length equals 14 residues. For the CDR3, the DNA is TGTGCCAGCAGCCCACTGGGGGGGGCCAACGTCCTGACTTTC. Translation gives CASSPLGGANVLTF. Based on the CDR3 plus reference TRBV7-2 and TRBJ2-6, the full variable domain is GAGVSQSPSNKVTEKGKDVELRCDPISGHTALYWYRQSLGQGLEFLIYFQGNSAPDKSGLPSDRFSAERTGGSVSTLTIQRTQQEDSAVYLCASSPLGGANVLTFGAGSRLTVL.

The table lists this clonotype with many counts. This chain joins TRBV3-1 and TRBJ2-5, with TRBD2 matching 13 bases. The CDR3 is 16 amino acids. Germline CDR1 is LGHDT and CDR2 is YNNKEL (reference sequence). Germline trimming cut 6 bases from V and 0 bases from J; bases unmatched to any gene: 4. The CDR3, as DNA: TGTGCCAGCAGTCCGACTAGCGGGGGGAACCAAGAGACCCAGTACTTC. This gives the protein CASSPTSGGNQETQYF.

The table lists this clonotype with many counts. The J gene is TRBJ1-6, the V gene TRBV30; TRBD1 agrees at 7 bases. The CDR3 runs 16 residues. CDR1 is GTSNPN and CDR2 is SVGIG in the germline V gene (reference sequence). With 3 bases clipped from V and 6 bases from J, the junction kept 11 bases outside the gene matches. This CDR3 is CAWRGFWDRSNSPLHF. The DNA for the CDR3 is TGTGCCTGGAGAGGCTTTTGGGACAGAAGTAATTCACCCCTCCACTTT.

The chain joins TRBV12-5 to TRBJ2-2; tentative D call: TRBD1 (5 bases). Deletions cut 6 bases from V and 4 bases from J, with 12 bases between. Germline CDR1 and CDR2: LGHNT and FRNRAP. This CDR3 contains 14 residues. This chain's CDR3 is CASGMTASTGELFF. In nucleotides, the CDR3 is TGTGCTAGTGGGATGACAGCCTCCACCGGGGAGCTGTTTTTT.

This CDR3 reads CASSESGTINQPQHF. CDR3 sequence (DNA): TGTGCCAGCAGTGAGTCCGGGACAATTAATCAGCCCCAGCATTTT. The chain joins TRBV9 to TRBJ1-5; TRBD1 is a possible D gene (6 bases). V was shortened by 5 bases and J by 4 bases, with 16 bases between the two germline ends. The CDR3 runs 15 residues. Germline CDR1 reads SGDLS; CDR2 reads YYNGEE.

This clonotype was counted many times. This chain links TRBV10-3 with TRBJ1-1; TRBD1 aligns across 9 bases. V shed 4 bases and J 1 base; nucleotides not matched to a gene: 7. The CDR3 sequence is 16 residues long. Germline V lookup: CDR1 ENHRY, CDR2 SYGVKD. This CDR3 reads CAISALLGQGNTEAFF. The CDR3 DNA is TGTGCCATCAGTGCCTTACTGGGACAGGGGAACACTGAAGCTTTCTTT.

This clonotype was found once. The V call is TRBV28, the J call TRBJ2-3, with D tentatively TRBD2 (7 bases). The CDR3 runs 17 residues. With 3 bases removed from V and 2 bases from J, the gap between germline ends came to 18 bases. The germline CDR1 and CDR2 sequences are MDHEN and SYDVKM. The CDR3 sequence is CASSLGGASGNTDTQYF. The CDR3 DNA is TGTGCCAGCAGTTTGGGGGGGGCTAGCGGAAACACAGATACGCAGTATTTT.

This clonotype was detected only a few times. V and J are TRBV5-6 and TRBJ2-7; D is tentatively TRBD1 or TRBD2 (5 bases each). Germline loops: CDR1 SGHDT, CDR2 YYEEEE. The CDR3 spans 12 residues. Trimming took off 1 base at V and 6 bases at J, with 8 bases between the two ends. The CDR3 DNA follows: TGTGCCAGCAGCTTGATGAGGGGCGAGCAGTACTTC. The encoded protein is CASSLMRGEQYF. Variable domain in full (rest from reference TRBV5-6 and TRBJ2-7): DAGVTQSPTHLIKTRGQQVTLRCSPKSGHDTVSWYQQALGQGPQFIFQYYEEEERQRGNFPDRFSGHQFPNYSSELNVNALLLGDSALYLCASSLMRGEQYFGPGTRLTVT.

In this sample, this clonotype turned up many times. The V call is TRBV18, the J call TRBJ2-1; 8 nucleotides agree with TRBD1. Trimming at V came to 4 bases and at J to 7 bases, leaving 15 bases not matched to a gene. Germline CDR1 reads KGHSH; CDR2 reads LQKENI. The CDR3 consists of 17 residues. CDR3 loop: CASSRGTGLITENEQFF. Here the CDR3 DNA reads TGTGCCAGCTCACGCGGGACAGGATTAATAACAGAAAATGAGCAGTTCTTC.

This clonotype appeared many times. The chain carries TRBV27 and TRBJ2-1; 8 bases line up with TRBD1. Germline V gene lookup returns CDR1 MNHEY and CDR2 SMNVEV (reference sequence). The trim removed 2 bases at V and 8 bases at J, leaving 14 bases unmatched. The CDR3 spans 17 residues. The CDR3 is CASSLGLGQGLSHEQFF. The CDR3, as DNA: TGTGCCAGCAGTTTAGGGTTAGGACAGGGTTTGTCCCATGAGCAGTTCTTC.

This clonotype was recorded once. The chain has TRBV28 and TRBJ1-5; D not certain. Germline V gives CDR1 MDHEN, CDR2 SYDVKM. The CDR3 runs to 14 residues. Trimming stripped 8 bases from V and 1 base from J, with 12 bases between. Written as DNA, the CDR3 is TGTGCCAGCGGTTCCGCCCAGAGCAATCAGCCCCAGCATTTT. This translates into CASGSAQSNQPQHF.